A selection of T cell receptor beta chains follows, all from one sample in a study of cytomegalovirus exposure and HLA in healthy donors. Libraries were prepared by immunoSEQ multiplex PCR; TCRdb keeps only in-frame clonotypes and omits some of them. The table has under 150,000 clones, about 80% seen once; the top ten hold about 0.94%. The specimen was PBMCs. Receptor source: a human donor in good health. The CDR3 runs from the conserved cysteine through the conserved F or W. The D gene is left open where the match is weak. Clone size, where shown, is once, few, many, or a class for clones that have expanded.

>-|TRBV7-9|-|TRBJ2-7
TGTGCCAGCAGCTTAGTCCAATACGAGCAGTACTTC
CASSLVQYEQYF
>-|TRBV18|-|TRBJ1-2
TGTGCCAGCTCACCAGAGGCAGACTATGGCTACACCTTC
CASSPEADYGYTF
>TRBD1|TRBV9|-|TRBJ1-6
TGTGCCAGCAGCGAGGGGGCCGATAATTCACCCCTCCACTTT
CASSEGADNSPLHF
>TRBD1|TRBV9|-|TRBJ2-7
TGTGCCAGCAGCCCTACCAGGACAGGCGCATACTACGAGCAGTACTTC
CASSPTRTGAYYEQYF
>TRBD1|TRBV2|-|TRBJ2-5
TGTGCCAGCAGTGAGGTACAGGGGGCGCGTGAGCAGTACTTC
CASSEVQGAREQYF
>-|TRBV19|-|TRBJ2-5
TGTGCCAGTAGTATAGGTGACAAAGAGACCCAGTACTTC
CASSIGDKETQYF
>TRBD2|TRBV7-2|-|TRBJ2-1
TGTGCCAGCAGCCCCCTTCTCGGGGGGGCCCGAGGTGAGCAGTTCTTC
CASSPLLGGARGEQFF
>TRBD1|TRBV6-6|-|TRBJ1-6
TGTGCCAGCAGCCCACCGGGACAGAATTCACCCCTCCACTTT
CASSPPGQNSPLHF
>TRBD2|TRBV28|-|TRBJ2-7
TGTGCCAGCAGGGGACTAGCGGGGGCTCGTTACGAGCAGTACTTC
CASRGLAGARYEQYF
>TRBD2|TRBV7-2|-|TRBJ2-7
TGTGCCAGCAGCTCCATCCGGGACTATAAAAACGAGCAGTACTTC
CASSSIRDYKNEQYF
>TRBD1|TRBV9|-|TRBJ1-3
TGTGCCAGCAGCGCAGGGGGGGGACAGGGGGTTGGAGGATCGAGCACCATATATTTT
CASSAGGGQGVGGSSTIYF
>-|TRBV18|few|TRBJ1-5
TGTGCCAGCTCACCTTACGGGGGGAGCAATCAGCCCCAGCATTTT
CASSPYGGSNQPQHF
>TRBD1|TRBV9|-|TRBJ2-1
TGTGCCAGCAGCGCACGACAGGGGCCGGAAAATGAGCAGTTCTTC
CASSARQGPENEQFF
>TRBD2|TRBV6-1|medium-sized|TRBJ2-6
TGTGCCGGGGGGGGATCTGGGGCCAACGTCCTGACTTTC
CAGGGSGANVLTF
>-|TRBV4-1|-|TRBJ2-1
TGCGCCAGCAGCCGGCCAATAGCCCTTTCCTACAATGAGCAGTTCTTC
CASSRPIALSYNEQFF
>-|TRBV6-6|-|TRBJ1-5
TGTGCCAGCAGCCAGGATCAGCCCCAGCATTTT
CASSQDQPQHF
>-|TRBV9|once|TRBJ2-6
TGTGCCAGCAGCGAACACAACGTCCTGACTTTC
CASSEHNVLTF
>-|TRBV7-8|-|TRBJ1-2
TGTGCCAGCAGCTTAAATAGGCGGGCGGAGGAGGGCTACACCTTC
CASSLNRRAEEGYTF
>-|TRBV6-1|-|TRBJ1-2
TGTGCCAGCAGTCCCTTAGGGGTCGCTAACTATGGCTACACCTTC
CASSPLGVANYGYTF
>-|TRBV5-4|-|TRBJ2-1
TGTGCCAGCACCCTCGACACCTCCCTCTACAATGAGCAGTTCTTC
CASTLDTSLYNEQFF
>-|TRBV9|-|TRBJ1-2
TGTGCCCCCCCAGGGGAGATCGGTGACTATGGCTACACCTTC
CAPPGEIGDYGYTF
>-|TRBV27|-|TRBJ1-4
TGTGCCAGCAGTCCCCCCGGGGCAACTAATGAAAAACTGTTTTTT
CASSPPGATNEKLFF